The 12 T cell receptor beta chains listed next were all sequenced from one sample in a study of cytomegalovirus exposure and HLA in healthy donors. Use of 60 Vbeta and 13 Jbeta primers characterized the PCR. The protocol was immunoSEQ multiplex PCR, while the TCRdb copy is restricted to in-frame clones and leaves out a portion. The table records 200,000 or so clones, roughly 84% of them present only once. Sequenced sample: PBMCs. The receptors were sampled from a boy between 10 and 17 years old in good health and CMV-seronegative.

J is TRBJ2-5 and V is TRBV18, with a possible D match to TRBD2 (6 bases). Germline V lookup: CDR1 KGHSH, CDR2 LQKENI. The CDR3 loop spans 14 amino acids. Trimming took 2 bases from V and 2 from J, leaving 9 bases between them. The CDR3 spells CASSPRLVQETQYF. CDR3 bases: TGTGCCAGCTCACCAAGACTAGTACAAGAGACCCAGTACTTC.

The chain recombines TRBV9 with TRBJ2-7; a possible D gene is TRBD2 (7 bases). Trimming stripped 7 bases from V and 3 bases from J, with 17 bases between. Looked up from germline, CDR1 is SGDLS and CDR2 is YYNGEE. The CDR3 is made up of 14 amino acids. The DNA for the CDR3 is TGTGCCAGCGCGACAGGACTAGATCTCTACGAGCAGTACTTC. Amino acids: CASATGLDLYEQYF.

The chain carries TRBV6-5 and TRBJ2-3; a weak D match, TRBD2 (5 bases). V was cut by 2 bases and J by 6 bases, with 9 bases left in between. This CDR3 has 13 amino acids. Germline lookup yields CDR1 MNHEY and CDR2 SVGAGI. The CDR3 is CASSYAEVDTQYF. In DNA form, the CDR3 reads TGTGCCAGCAGTTACGCGGAGGTGGATACGCAGTATTTT.

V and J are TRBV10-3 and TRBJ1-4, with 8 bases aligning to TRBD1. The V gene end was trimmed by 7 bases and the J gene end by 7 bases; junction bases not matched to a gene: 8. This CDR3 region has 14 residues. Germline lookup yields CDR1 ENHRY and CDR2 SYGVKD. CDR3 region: CAINHRTGLEKLFF. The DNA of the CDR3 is TGTGCCATCAACCACCGGACAGGGCTTGAAAAACTGTTTTTT.

The CDR3 DNA sequence: TGTGCCAGCAGCTCCTCGGGGTGGAGCAACTATGGCTACACCTTC. It yields the protein CASSSSGWSNYGYTF. The chain uses TRBV7-9 and TRBJ1-2; D is unclear. The CDR3 is 15 residues long. In germline, CDR1 is SEHNR, CDR2 FQNEAQ (reference sequence). Trimming took off 4 bases at V and 2 bases at J, with 14 bases between the two ends.

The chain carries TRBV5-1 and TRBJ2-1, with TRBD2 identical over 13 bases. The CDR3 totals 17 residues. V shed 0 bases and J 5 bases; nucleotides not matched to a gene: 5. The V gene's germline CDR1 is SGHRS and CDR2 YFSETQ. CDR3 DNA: TGCGCCAGCAGCTTGGGGACTAGCGGGAGAGGGCACAATGAGCAGTTCTTC. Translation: CASSLGTSGRGHNEQFF.

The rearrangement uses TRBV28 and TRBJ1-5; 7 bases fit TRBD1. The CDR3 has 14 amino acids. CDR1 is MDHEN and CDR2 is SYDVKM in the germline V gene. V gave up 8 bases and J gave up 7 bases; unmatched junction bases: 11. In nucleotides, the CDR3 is TGTGCCAGCGGTACGGGACAGCACAGGCAGCCCCAGCATTTT. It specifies CASGTGQHRQPQHF.

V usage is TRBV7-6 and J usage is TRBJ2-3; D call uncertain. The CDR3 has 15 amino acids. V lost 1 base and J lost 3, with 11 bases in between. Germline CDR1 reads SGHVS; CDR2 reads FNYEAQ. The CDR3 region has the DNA TGTGCCAGCAGCTTAGGCTCCACCGGTACAGATACGCAGTATTTT. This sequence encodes CASSLGSTGTDTQYF.

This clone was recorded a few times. CDR3 loop: CSVRTASNYGYTF. The CDR3 DNA follows: TGCAGCGTCCGGACAGCCTCTAACTATGGCTACACCTTC. V and J are TRBV29-1 and TRBJ1-2; D may be TRBD1 (6 bases). V was cut by 6 bases and J by 0 bases, with 11 bases left in between. The germline V gene encodes CDR1 SQVTM and CDR2 ANQGSEA. CDR3 length: 13 residues. Full variable domain (outside the CDR3, taken from reference TRBV29-1 and TRBJ1-2): SAVISQKPSRDICQRGTSLTIQCQVDSQVTMMFWYRQQPGQSLTLIATANQGSEATYESGFVIDKFPISRPNLTFSTLTVSNMSPEDSSIYLCSVRTASNYGYTFGSGTRLTVV.

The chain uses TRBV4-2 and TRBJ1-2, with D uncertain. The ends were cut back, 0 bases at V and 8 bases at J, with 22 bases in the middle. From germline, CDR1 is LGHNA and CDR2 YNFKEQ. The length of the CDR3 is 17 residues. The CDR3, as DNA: TGTGCCAGCAGCCAAGATGGTTCCGCCACCCCCGTGAGGGGCTACACCTTC. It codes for CASSQDGSATPVRGYTF.

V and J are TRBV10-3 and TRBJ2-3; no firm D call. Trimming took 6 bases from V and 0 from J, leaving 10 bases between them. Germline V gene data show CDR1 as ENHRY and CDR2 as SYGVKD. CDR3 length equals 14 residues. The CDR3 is CAISFLSSTDTQYF. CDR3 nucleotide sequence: TGTGCCATCAGCTTCCTTAGTAGCACAGATACGCAGTATTTT.

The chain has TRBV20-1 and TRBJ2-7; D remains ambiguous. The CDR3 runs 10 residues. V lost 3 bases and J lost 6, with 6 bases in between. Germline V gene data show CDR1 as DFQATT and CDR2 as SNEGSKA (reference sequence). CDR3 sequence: CSARSPEQYF. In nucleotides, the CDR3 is TGCAGTGCTAGGTCTCCCGAGCAGTACTTC.